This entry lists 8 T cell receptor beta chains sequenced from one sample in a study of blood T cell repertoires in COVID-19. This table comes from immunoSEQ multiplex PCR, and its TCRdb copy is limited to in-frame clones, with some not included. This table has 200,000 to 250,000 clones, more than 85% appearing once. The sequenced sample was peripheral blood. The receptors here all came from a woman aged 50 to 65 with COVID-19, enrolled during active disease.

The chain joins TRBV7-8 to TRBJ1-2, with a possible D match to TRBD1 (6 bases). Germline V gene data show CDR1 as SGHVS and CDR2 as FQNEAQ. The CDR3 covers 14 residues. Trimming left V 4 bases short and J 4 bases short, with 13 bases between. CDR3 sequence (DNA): TGTGCCAGCAGCTCCTATCAGGGGATCTATGGCTACACCTTC. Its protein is CASSSYQGIYGYTF.

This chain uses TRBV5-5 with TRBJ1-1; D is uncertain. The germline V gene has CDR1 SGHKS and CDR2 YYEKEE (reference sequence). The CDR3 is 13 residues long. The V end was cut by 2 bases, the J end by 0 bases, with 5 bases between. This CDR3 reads CASSLTVNTEAFF. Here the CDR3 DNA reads TGTGCCAGCAGCTTAACGGTGAACACTGAAGCTTTCTTT.

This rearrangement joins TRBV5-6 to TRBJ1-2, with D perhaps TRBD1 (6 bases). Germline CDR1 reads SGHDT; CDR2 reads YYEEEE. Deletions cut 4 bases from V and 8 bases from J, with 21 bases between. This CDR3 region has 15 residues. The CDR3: CASSRPTGTPPGYTF. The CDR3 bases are TGTGCCAGCAGCCGACCAACCGGGACACCCCCCGGCTACACCTTC.

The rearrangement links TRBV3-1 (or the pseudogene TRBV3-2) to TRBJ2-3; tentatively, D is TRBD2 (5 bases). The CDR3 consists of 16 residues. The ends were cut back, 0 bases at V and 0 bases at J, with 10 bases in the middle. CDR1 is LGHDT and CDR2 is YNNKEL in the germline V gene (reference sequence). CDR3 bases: TGTGCCAGCAGCCAAGATCGGAGGCAGAGCACAGATACGCAGTATTTT. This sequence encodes CASSQDRRQSTDTQYF.

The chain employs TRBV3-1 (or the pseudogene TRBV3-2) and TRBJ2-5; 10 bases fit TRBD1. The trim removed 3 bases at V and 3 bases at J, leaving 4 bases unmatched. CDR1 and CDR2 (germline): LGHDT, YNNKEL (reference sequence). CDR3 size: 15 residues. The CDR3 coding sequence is TGTGCCAGCAGCCAGGAAGGACAGGGGGAAGAGACCCAGTACTTC. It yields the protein CASSQEGQGEETQYF.

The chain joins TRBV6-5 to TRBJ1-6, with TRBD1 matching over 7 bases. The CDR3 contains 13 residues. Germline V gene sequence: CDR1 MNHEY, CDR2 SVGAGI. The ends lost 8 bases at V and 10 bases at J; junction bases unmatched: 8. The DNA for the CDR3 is TGTGCCAGCCTGAGAACAGGGGAATCACCCCTCCACTTT. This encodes CASLRTGESPLHF.

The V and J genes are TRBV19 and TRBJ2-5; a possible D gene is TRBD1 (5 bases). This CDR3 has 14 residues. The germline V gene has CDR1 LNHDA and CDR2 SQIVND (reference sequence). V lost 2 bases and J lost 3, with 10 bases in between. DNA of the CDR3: TGTGCCAGTAGTATAAGGGGTCACAAAGAGACCCAGTACTTC. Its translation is CASSIRGHKETQYF.

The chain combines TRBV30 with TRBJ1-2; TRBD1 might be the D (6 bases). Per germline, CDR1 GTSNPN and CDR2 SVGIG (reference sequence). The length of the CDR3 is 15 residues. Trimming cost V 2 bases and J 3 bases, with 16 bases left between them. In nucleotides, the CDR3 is TGTGCCTGGAGTCTTACCGAACAGGGCTACTATGGCTACACCTTC. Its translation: CAWSLTEQGYYGYTF.